This TCR beta chain derives from a study of CD8 T cell repertoires and HIV-1 epitope variants. On the study more broadly: Separate wells received one of Twenty-five Gag or Nef variant peptides. Controls were a CMV, EBV and flu pool, Ebola AY9, and no peptide.

This clone was detected once. Its specificity is not known. Sequencing used immunoSEQ multiplex PCR; TCRdb keeps in-frame clones, though not all of them. This sample has about 5,000 clones, with approximately 65% found just once. Study-wide findings and caveats: Nef KF9 drew 4 to 6 clonotypes and HW9 one, without TAALDMSHF responses.

Sample: cultured CD8+ T cells derived from PBMCs. The receptor was isolated from a male donor with HIV.

CDR3 residues: CASTRALDYGYTF. The DNA for the CDR3 is TGTGCCAGCACCAGGGCCCTGGACTATGGCTACACCTTC. The rearrangement joins TRBV28 to TRBJ1-2; D perhaps matches TRBD1 (5 bases). The CDR3 runs 13 residues. V was clipped by 7 bases and J by 3 bases, with 12 bases between them. In germline, CDR1 is MDHEN, CDR2 SYDVKM.